The clone carrying this T cell receptor beta chain is a singleton in its sample. This record belongs to a study of blood T cell repertoires in COVID-19. Overall study context: Material from acute and convalescent COVID-19 was sourced from the United States, Italy and Spain.

TCRdb keeps only in-frame clones here, not all; method: immunoSEQ multiplex PCR. The sample carries roughly 200,000 clones, 87% recorded once. The junction had 7 bases not matched to a gene; V was cut back by 2 bases and J by 7 bases. The CDR3 runs 16 residues. Germline CDR1 SGHRS, CDR2 YFSETQ. The receptor was isolated from a woman aged 18-29 years who had recovered from COVID-19. The sequenced sample consisted of peripheral blood. The V call is TRBV5-1, the J call TRBJ2-2; 11 bases agree with TRBD2. DNA for the CDR3: TGCGCCAGCAGCTTTAGCGGGAGGGCCTACGGCGGGGAGCTGTTTTTT. Its translation: CASSFSGRAYGGELFF.